This entry is about one T cell receptor beta chain. Latent tuberculosis screening used tuberculin skin test and IGRA at entry. This sample was included in a study of T cells in tuberculosis. This CDR3 contains 16 residues. Germline-derived CDR1 and CDR2 are GTSNPN and SVGIG (reference sequence). V was clipped by 3 bases and J by 5 bases; unmatched bases: 9. Method: immunoSEQ multiplex PCR; TCRdb's copy keeps in-frame clones and lacks some. The sample lists approximately 31,000 clones; roughly 95% were seen once. This rearrangement joins TRBV30 to TRBJ2-7; 14 bases line up with TRBD2. Sequences were obtained from PBMCs. This receptor was taken from a donor aged 10-29 years with latent tuberculosis or without tuberculosis infection. The CDR3 nucleotides read TGTGCCTGGAGGGGTGGGACTAGCGGGAGTATCAACGAGCAGTACTTC. Its protein product is CAWRGGTSGSINEQYF.